The text below deals with one T cell receptor (beta chain). This record belongs to a study of PD-L1 blockade in urothelial cancer. About the research overall: The patients' atezolizumab therapy, 1,200 mg intravenously every 3 weeks, started in about 2014. Blood gave a median approximately 150,000 T cells.

Time point indicated: peripheral blood 6 weeks after treatment start. It was locally advanced or metastatic urothelial carcinoma that patients had. Each patient contributed between 1 and 8 total time points of blood mononuclear cells, pretreatment and during treatment. The CDR3 extends over 16 amino acids. Germline loops: CDR1 ENHRY, CDR2 SYGVKD. V lost 6 bases, J lost 4 bases, and 9 bases stayed unmatched. Produced via immunoSEQ multiplex PCR; TCRdb's table is partial and in-frame only. The data contain roughly 42,000 clones, less than 95% of them singletons. J is TRBJ2-2 and V is TRBV10-3; 9 bases map to TRBD1. The sample here was PBMCs, taken around atezolizumab (anti-PD-L1) treatment. This TCR derives from a man aged 70-80 years with urothelial cancer. The CDR3 DNA is TGTGCCATCAGCCACCTGGGACAGGGATCCACCGGGGAGCTGTTTTTT. It is translated as CAISHLGQGSTGELFF.